This TCR beta chain is from a study of shared clonotypes between healthy human individuals. Study as a whole: Donors were a couple of women and a few men aged 18 to 49. Study-wide results and caveats: Naive subsets typically showed greater estimated richness than memory subsets. Between a few donors, naive CD4 clonotypes were shared at a level of around 4.8%.

Generated by immunoSEQ multiplex PCR, the TCRdb table keeps only in-frame clones and is missing some. The sample gives about 2.1 million clones, more than 85% of which show up once; over 1.5% is in the top ten. As to this clone: Its antigen is currently unknown.

V lost 4 bases and J 0 bases, leaving 17 bases between the germline ends. Germline assignment: CDR1 SGHDT and CDR2 YYEEEE. CDR3 length: 17 amino acids. Terminally differentiated effector memory CD45RA+ cells were excluded by CCR7 positive selection of CD45RO-negative cells. The study enrolled healthy HIV-negative adults without recent acute infections or vaccinations as donors. Sample: naive CD8+ T cells from PBMCs. This TCR derives from a man aged 18 to 30 in good health. Some clones in this sample may be carry-over from other donors' samples. The chain links TRBV5-6 to TRBJ2-4; D gene unclear. DNA for the CDR3: TGTGCCAGCAGCCCCCCCCCGGGTCCTCTAGCCAAAAACATTCAGTACTTC. This sequence encodes CASSPPPGPLAKNIQYF.